These 20 T cell receptor beta chains came from one sample sequenced in a study of T cells in women clearing cervical HPV infection. The method was immunoSEQ multiplex PCR; TCRdb's version includes in-frame clones alone and lacks a portion of them. The sample has 21,000 or so clones. The material sequenced was blood buffy coat. Source of these receptors: a woman aged 18-70 years with a cervical HPV16 infection that either progressed to CIN3+ or cleared (not recorded which).

Worth noting for this clone: The read stops 3 residues short of the end of the CDR3; the missing end is completed from the germline J gene. The V call is TRBV13, the J call TRBJ2-2; a weak D match, TRBD2 (6 bases). CDR1 and CDR2 (germline): PRHDT, FYEKMQ (reference sequence). The V gene lost 3 bases and the J gene lost 8 bases, with 13 bases spanning the gap. The CDR3 extends over 14 amino acids. The covered CDR3 bases are TGTGCCAGCAGCTTCCCTCGGGGGTTGGGGGAG. Encoded protein: CASSFPRGLGE. The complete CDR3 reads CASSFPRGLGELFF. The full variable domain, completed using reference TRBV13 and TRBJ2-2, is AAGVIQSPRHLIKEKRETATLKCYPIPRHDTVYWYQQGPGQDPQFLISFYEKMQSDKGSIPDRFSAQQFSDYHSELNMSSLELGDSALYFCASSFPRGLGELFFGEGSRLTVL.

Concerning this clone: The CDR3 is cut off 3 residues early in the read; its end comes from the germline J gene. The chain combines TRBV11-3 with TRBJ2-3; 9 nucleotides match TRBD2. The J segment lost 2 bases and the V segment lost 7 bases, leaving 1 base of the junction unmatched. Germline loops: CDR1 SGHNT, CDR2 YENEEA. CDR3 length: 13 residues. The CDR3 reads CASTGLATDTQYF. CDR3 DNA (partial): TGTGCCAGCACGGGACTAGCCACAGATACG.

Details on this clone: The CDR3 end falls 3 residues outside the read, so it is completed with the germline J gene. The V and J genes are TRBV10-3 and TRBJ2-6, with TRBD1 matching 9 bases. V dropped 3 bases and J dropped 0; count of bases not matched to a gene: 6. The germline V gene has CDR1 ENHRY and CDR2 SYGVKD. The CDR3 loop spans 18 amino acids. CDR3 sequence: CAISDRDRDSSGANVLTF. The CDR3 DNA, read in part, is TGTGCCATCAGTGACCGGGACAGGGATAGCTCTGGGGCCAACGTC.

As concerns this clone: The read ends 3 residues early relative to the CDR3; the germline J gene fills the gap. This chain connects TRBV9 to TRBJ2-2; 9 bases map to TRBD1. From germline, CDR1 is SGDLS and CDR2 YYNGEE. The CDR3 extends over 16 amino acids. Trimming at V came to 4 bases and at J to 2 bases, leaving 6 bases not matched to a gene. CDR3: CASSPWGQGNTGELFF. Partial CDR3 DNA: TGTGCCAGCAGCCCATGGGGACAGGGTAACACCGGGGAG.

With respect to this clone: The read gets to within 3 residues of the CDR3 end, and the germline J gene fills in the rest. The V and J genes are TRBV5-1 and TRBJ2-6; 7 bases fit TRBD1. Germline CDR1 and CDR2: SGHRS and YFSETQ. Trimming at V came to 8 bases and at J to 0 bases, leaving 8 bases not matched to a gene. The CDR3 covers 16 residues. The CDR3 DNA, read in part, is TGCGCCAGTAGGGGACAGCCTAACTCTGGGGCCAACGTC. Translated, it gives CASRGQPNSGANV. The full CDR3 reads CASRGQPNSGANVLTF.

Incomplete CDR3 DNA: TGCGCCAGCAGCCGAGACAGGGGCCCGAATGAAAAA. Amino acid sequence: CASSRDRGPNEK. The entire CDR3 protein reads CASSRDRGPNEKLFF. The chain uses TRBV5-1 and TRBJ1-4; 8 bases fit TRBD1. The CDR3 end lies 3 residues beyond the end of the read and is filled in from the germline J gene. V was pared by 4 bases and J by 5 bases, with 7 bases of the junction left unmatched. Germline loops: CDR1 SGHRS, CDR2 YFSETQ. The CDR3 is made up of 15 amino acids.

With respect to this clone: Read sequence stops 3 residues before the CDR3 end, and the germline J gene provides the missing end. The V call is TRBV20-1, the J call TRBJ2-1; TRBD2 aligns across 10 bases. The CDR3 sequence is 14 residues long. From germline, CDR1 is DFQATT and CDR2 SNEGSKA (reference sequence). Germline trimming cut 8 bases from V and 5 bases from J; bases unmatched to any gene: 9. CDR3 amino acids: CSTQLAGRDNEQFF. CDR3 bases read: TGCAGTACCCAACTAGCGGGAAGGGACAATGAG.

Comment on this clone: The read halts 3 residues ahead of the CDR3 end, with the missing end drawn from the germline J gene. The rearrangement joins TRBV30 to TRBJ2-1, with 14 nucleotides matching TRBD2. CDR3 size: 15 residues. The trim removed 2 bases at V and 6 bases at J, leaving 3 bases unmatched. Germline V gene data show CDR1 as GTSNPN and CDR2 as SVGIG (reference sequence). Here the CDR3 reads CAWSLGTSGGNEQFF. The covered CDR3 bases are TGTGCCTGGAGTTTGGGGACTAGCGGGGGCAATGAG.

For this clone: The sequenced fragment ends 3 residues before the CDR3 boundary, so the rest is inferred from the germline J gene. The V call is TRBV30, the J call TRBJ1-5; TRBD1 is a possible D gene (5 bases). Looked up from germline, CDR1 is GTSNPN and CDR2 is SVGIG (reference sequence). V lost 0 bases and J lost 3, with 15 bases in between. There are 16 residues in the CDR3. The sequenced CDR3 bases are TGTGCCTGGAGTGTACTACCGGGGGATGACAATCAGCCC. It codes for CAWSVLPGDDNQP. The entire CDR3 protein reads CAWSVLPGDDNQPQHF.

On this clone: The CDR3 end falls 3 residues outside the read, so it is completed with the germline J gene. The V gene is TRBV20-1, the J gene TRBJ1-3; possible D gene TRBD1, 5 bases. Germline V gives CDR1 DFQATT, CDR2 SNEGSKA (reference sequence). The V gene lost 4 bases and the J gene lost 4 bases, with 14 bases spanning the gap. This CDR3 is built from 14 residues. The part of the CDR3 DNA that was read is TGCAGTGCTAATCAAGGGGCACAAGGAAACACC. Translating it yields CSANQGAQGNT. The whole CDR3 is CSANQGAQGNTIYF.

With regard to this clone: The read terminates 3 residues ahead of where the CDR3 ends, so the germline J gene completes it. V and J are TRBV7-9 and TRBJ1-2, with a tentative D call TRBD1 (6 bases). Germline V gene lookup returns CDR1 SEHNR and CDR2 FQNEAQ (reference sequence). The CDR3 is 11 amino acids. Partial CDR3 DNA: TGTGCCAGCAGCTTGGACAGAGGC. Its translation is CASSLDRG. The entire CDR3 is CASSLDRGYTF.

A remark on this clone: The CDR3 end falls 3 residues outside the read, so it is completed with the germline J gene. The rearrangement links TRBV30 to TRBJ2-7; D is undetermined. This CDR3 spans 14 amino acids. Looked up from germline, CDR1 is GTSNPN and CDR2 is SVGIG (reference sequence). V lost 0 bases to trimming and J lost 5 bases, with 14 bases between them. The sequenced part of the CDR3 DNA is TGTGCCTGGAGTGTATCTCAGTTTATAAACGAG. This codes for CAWSVSQFINE. The whole CDR3 reads CAWSVSQFINEQYF.

A remark on this clone: The missing CDR3 end, 3 residues past where the read stops, is filled in from the germline J gene. The chain links TRBV7-3 to TRBJ2-1; unclear D gene. Looked up from germline, CDR1 is SGHTA and CDR2 is FQGTGA. V dropped 5 bases and J dropped 0 bases, with 11 bases sitting between them. There are 15 residues in the CDR3. The DNA read from the CDR3 is TGTGCCAGCAGCGCCCATCTTAGCTCCTACAATGAG. Its translation is CASSAHLSSYNE. The whole CDR3 protein is CASSAHLSSYNEQFF.

Comments on this clone: The missing CDR3 end, 3 residues past where the read stops, is filled in from the germline J gene. The chain employs TRBV5-4 and TRBJ1-1; tentative D call: TRBD1 (5 bases). Trimming removed 4 bases from V and 6 bases from J, with 19 bases in between. The CDR3 spans 15 residues. The germline CDR1 and CDR2 sequences are SGHNT and YYREEE (reference sequence). CDR3 bases read: TGTGCCAGCAGCAACCAGGGCAGGGTGGGGTCTGAA. Protein sequence: CASSNQGRVGSE. The whole CDR3 protein reads CASSNQGRVGSEAFF. Using reference TRBV5-4 and TRBJ1-1 for the parts outside the CDR3, the full variable domain is ETGVTQSPTHLIKTRGQQVTLRCSSQSGHNTVSWYQQALGQGPQFIFQYYREEENGRGNFPPRFSGLQFPNYSSELNVNALELDDSALYLCASSNQGRVGSEAFFGQGTRLTVV.

Points on this clone: The read ends 3 residues early relative to the CDR3; the germline J gene fills the gap. The chain joins TRBV4-1 to TRBJ2-5; unclear D gene. The CDR3 is 14 residues long. V lost 4 bases and J 4 bases, leaving 13 bases between the germline ends. The germline CDR1 and CDR2 sequences are MGHRA and YSYEKL. CDR3 bases read: TGCGCCAGCAGCCCAGGAGTAATCATAGAGACC. This gives the protein CASSPGVIIET. The full CDR3 sequence reads CASSPGVIIETQYF.

About this clone itself: From the germline J gene comes the end of the CDR3, since the read stops 3 residues before it. This sequence joins TRBV19 and TRBJ2-2, with D tentatively TRBD2 (6 bases). CDR3 length: 16 amino acids. Germline lookup yields CDR1 LNHDA and CDR2 SQIVND (reference sequence). The sequenced CDR3 bases are TGTGCCAGCGGGGGATCCAACTACCTTCCGGGTGAAAAG. This encodes CASGGSNYLPGEK. The whole CDR3 sequence is CASGGSNYLPGEKLFF.

Worth noting for this clone: The read ends 3 residues early relative to the CDR3; the germline J gene fills the gap. The chain links TRBV10-3 to TRBJ1-4, with 7 bases lining up with TRBD1. Germline-derived CDR1 and CDR2 are ENHRY and SYGVKD. The CDR3 spans 11 residues. This CDR3 is CAISFGTELFF. CDR3 bases read: TGTGCCATCAGTTTCGGGACAGAA.

As to this clone: Coverage ceases 3 residues before the CDR3 finishes, and the germline J gene fills in the end. The rearrangement joins TRBV5-6 to TRBJ2-3; D gene ambiguous. This CDR3 contains 13 residues. Germline CDR1 and CDR2: SGHDT and YYEEEE. The CDR3 reads CASSLSDQETQYF. Partial CDR3 DNA: TGTGCCAGCAGCTTGTCCGACCAGGAGACG.

A note on this clone: The read terminates 3 residues ahead of where the CDR3 ends, so the germline J gene completes it. This chain joins TRBV12-3 or TRBV12-4 and TRBJ2-7; 8 nucleotides match TRBD1. This CDR3 contains 15 residues. J was trimmed by 5 bases and V by 5 bases; bases with no gene match: 11. CDR3 DNA (partial): TGTGCCAGCAGTCTCTCGACAGGGGATTCTGACGAG. Protein: CASSLSTGDSDE. The entire CDR3 sequence reads CASSLSTGDSDEQYF.

On this clone itself: The CDR3 goes on 3 residues after the read ends, and that part is filled in from the germline J gene. The rearrangement joins TRBV10-3 to TRBJ2-7; TRBD2 agrees at 7 bases. The CDR3 runs 15 residues. J gave up 5 bases and V 6 bases, and 13 bases lay outside the gene matches. Germline V gene sequence: CDR1 ENHRY, CDR2 SYGVKD. The part of the CDR3 DNA that was read is TGTGCCATCAGGGAACTGGGCGGGAGTATAAACGAG. It translates to CAIRELGGSINE. In full, the CDR3 reads CAIRELGGSINEQYF.